The clone carrying this T cell receptor beta chain was observed a few times. Its cognate antigen is unknown. The data were taken from a study of T cells after yellow fever vaccination. Points from the study as a whole: A limited proportion of clonotypes was detected within both the CD4 and CD8 compartments. The booster saw the reappearance of most primary-vaccination clones (approximately 97% CD4, 88% CD8). Contamination by abundant bulk-population clonotypes could be present in FACS-sorted repertoires.

A 5'RACE template-switching step, the method used to make TCR cDNA, added a universal primer site and UMIs. TCRdb re-called the 5' RACE reads with MiXCR, one entry per CDR3 protein. The data contain fewer than 350,000 distinct CDR3 sequences, about 4.5% of them singletons. The CDR3 covers 13 residues. Germline CDR1 reads SGHDT; CDR2 reads YYEEEE. V dropped 6 bases and J dropped 4 bases, with 13 bases sitting between them. This chain links TRBV5-6 with TRBJ1-2; D gene ambiguous. This clonotype originated in a man aged 18 to 29 who received the YFV17D yellow fever vaccine. This specimen consisted of PBMCs, obtained 15 days after the yellow fever booster vaccination. In nucleotides, the CDR3 is TGTGCCAGCACCCCGACGGACTCCTATGGCTACACCTTC. It encodes CASTPTDSYGYTF.